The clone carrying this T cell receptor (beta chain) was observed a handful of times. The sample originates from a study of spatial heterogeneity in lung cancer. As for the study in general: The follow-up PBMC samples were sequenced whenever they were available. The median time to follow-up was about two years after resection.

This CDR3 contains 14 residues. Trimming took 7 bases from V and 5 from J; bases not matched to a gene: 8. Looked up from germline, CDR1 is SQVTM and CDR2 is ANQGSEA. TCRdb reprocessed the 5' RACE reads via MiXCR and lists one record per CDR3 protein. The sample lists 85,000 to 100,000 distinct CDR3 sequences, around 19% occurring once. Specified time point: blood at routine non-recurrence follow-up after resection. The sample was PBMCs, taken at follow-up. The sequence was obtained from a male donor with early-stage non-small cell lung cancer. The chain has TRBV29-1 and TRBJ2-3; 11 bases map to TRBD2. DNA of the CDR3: TGCAGCGCTACACTGACTAGCGGGATAGATACGCAGTATTTT. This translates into CSATLTSGIDTQYF.